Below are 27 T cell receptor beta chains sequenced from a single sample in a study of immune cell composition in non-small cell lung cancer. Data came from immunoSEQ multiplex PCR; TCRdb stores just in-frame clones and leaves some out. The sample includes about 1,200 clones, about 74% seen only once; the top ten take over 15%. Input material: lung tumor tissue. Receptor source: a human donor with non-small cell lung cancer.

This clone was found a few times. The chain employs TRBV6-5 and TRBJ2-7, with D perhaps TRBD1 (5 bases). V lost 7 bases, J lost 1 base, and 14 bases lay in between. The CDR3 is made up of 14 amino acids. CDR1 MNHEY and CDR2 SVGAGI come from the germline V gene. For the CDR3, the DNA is TGTGCCAGCATTGGGCAGGGTAGGTCCTACGAGCAGTACTTC. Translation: CASIGQGRSYEQYF.

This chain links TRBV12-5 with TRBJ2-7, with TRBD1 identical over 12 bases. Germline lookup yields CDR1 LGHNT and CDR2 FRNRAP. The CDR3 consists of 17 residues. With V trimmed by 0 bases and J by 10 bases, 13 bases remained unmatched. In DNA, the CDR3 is TGTGCTAGTGGTTTGGTACTGGGGACAGGGGGCTCCATTCCCCAGTACTTC. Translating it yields CASGLVLGTGGSIPQYF.

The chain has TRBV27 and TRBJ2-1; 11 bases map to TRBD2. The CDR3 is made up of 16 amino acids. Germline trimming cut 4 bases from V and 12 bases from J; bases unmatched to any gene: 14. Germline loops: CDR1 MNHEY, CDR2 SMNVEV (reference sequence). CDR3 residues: CASSSPLAGVSVGQFF. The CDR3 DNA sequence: TGTGCCAGCAGTTCCCCACTAGCGGGAGTTTCTGTAGGGCAGTTCTTC.

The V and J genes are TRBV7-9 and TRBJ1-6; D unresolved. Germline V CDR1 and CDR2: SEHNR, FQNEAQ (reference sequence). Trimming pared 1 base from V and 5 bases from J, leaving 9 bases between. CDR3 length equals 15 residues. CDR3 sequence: CASSLGRQDNSPLHF. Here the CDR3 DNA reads TGTGCCAGCAGCTTAGGACGTCAGGATAATTCACCCCTCCACTTT.

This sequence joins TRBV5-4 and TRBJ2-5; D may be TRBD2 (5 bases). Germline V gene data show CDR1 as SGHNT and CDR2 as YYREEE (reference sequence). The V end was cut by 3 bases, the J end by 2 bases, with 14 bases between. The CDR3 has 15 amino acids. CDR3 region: CASSSPGERQETQYF. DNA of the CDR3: TGTGCCAGCAGCTCTCCCGGGGAGCGGCAAGAGACCCAGTACTTC.

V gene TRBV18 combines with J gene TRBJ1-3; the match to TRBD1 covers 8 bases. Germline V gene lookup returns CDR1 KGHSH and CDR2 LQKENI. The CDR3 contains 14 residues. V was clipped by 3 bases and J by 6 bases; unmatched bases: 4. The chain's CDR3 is CASSPTTGENTIYF. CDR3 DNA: TGTGCCAGCTCACCGACGACAGGGGAAAACACCATATATTTT.

The CDR3 sequence is CASSLGTSGRSGEQFF. CDR3 nucleotides: TGTGCCAGCAGCTTAGGAACTAGCGGGAGGTCGGGTGAGCAGTTCTTC. The V gene is TRBV11-3, the J gene TRBJ2-1, with 12 bases that match TRBD2. Germline CDR1 SGHNT, CDR2 YENEEA. The CDR3 totals 16 residues. The junction had 7 bases not matched to a gene; V was cut back by 1 base and J by 9 bases. Drawing the rest from reference TRBV11-3 and TRBJ2-1, the complete variable domain is EAGVVQSPRYKIIEKKQPVAFWCNPISGHNTLYWYLQNLGQGPELLIRYENEEAVDDSQLPKDRFSAERLKGVDSTLKIQPAELGDSAVYLCASSLGTSGRSGEQFFGPGTRLTVL.

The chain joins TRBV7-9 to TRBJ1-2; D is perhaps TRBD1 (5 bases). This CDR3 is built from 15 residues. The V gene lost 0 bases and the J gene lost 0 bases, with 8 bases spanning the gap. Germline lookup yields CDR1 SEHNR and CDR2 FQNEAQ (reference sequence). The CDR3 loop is CASSLAGGTNYGYTF. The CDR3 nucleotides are TGTGCCAGCAGCTTAGCGGGGGGAACTAACTATGGCTACACCTTC.

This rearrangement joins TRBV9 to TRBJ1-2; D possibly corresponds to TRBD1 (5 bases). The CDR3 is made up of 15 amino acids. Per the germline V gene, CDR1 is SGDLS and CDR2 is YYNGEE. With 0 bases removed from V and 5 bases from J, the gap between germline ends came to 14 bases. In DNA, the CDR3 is TGTGCCAGCAGCGTAGGGACACCCGAGCTATATGGCTACACCTTC. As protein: CASSVGTPELYGYTF.

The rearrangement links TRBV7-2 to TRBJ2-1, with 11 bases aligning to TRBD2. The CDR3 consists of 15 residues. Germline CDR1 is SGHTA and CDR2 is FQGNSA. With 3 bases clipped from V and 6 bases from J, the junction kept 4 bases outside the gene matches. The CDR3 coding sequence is TGTGCCAGCAGCTTGACTAGCGGGATCCTCAATGAGCAGTTCTTC. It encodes CASSLTSGILNEQFF.

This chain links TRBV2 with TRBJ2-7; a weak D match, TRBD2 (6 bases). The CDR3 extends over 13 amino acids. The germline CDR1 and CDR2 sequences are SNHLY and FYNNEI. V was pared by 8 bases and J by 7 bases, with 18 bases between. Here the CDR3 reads CASDYTGEREQYF. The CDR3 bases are TGTGCCAGCGATTACACGGGAGAACGGGAGCAGTACTTC.

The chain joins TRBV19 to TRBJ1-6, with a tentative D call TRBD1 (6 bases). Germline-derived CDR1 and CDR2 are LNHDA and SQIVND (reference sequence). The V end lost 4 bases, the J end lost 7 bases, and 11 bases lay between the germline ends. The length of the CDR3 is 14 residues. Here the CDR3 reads CASSKGVLNSPLHF. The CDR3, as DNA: TGTGCCAGTAGTAAGGGGGTGCTAAATTCACCCCTCCACTTT.

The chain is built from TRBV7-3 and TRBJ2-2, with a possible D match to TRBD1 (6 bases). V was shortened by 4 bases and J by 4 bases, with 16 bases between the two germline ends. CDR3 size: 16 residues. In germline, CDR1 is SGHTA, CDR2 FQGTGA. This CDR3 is CASSSYRDKGTGELFF. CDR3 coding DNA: TGTGCCAGCAGCTCTTACCGGGACAAGGGCACCGGGGAGCTGTTTTTT.

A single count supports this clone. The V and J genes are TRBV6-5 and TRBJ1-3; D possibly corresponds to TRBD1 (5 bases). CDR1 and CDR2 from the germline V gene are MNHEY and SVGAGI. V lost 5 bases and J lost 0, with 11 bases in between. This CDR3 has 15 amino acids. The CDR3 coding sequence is TGTGCCAGCAGTCGGGGGTTCGTCTCTGGAAACACCATATATTTT. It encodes CASSRGFVSGNTIYF.

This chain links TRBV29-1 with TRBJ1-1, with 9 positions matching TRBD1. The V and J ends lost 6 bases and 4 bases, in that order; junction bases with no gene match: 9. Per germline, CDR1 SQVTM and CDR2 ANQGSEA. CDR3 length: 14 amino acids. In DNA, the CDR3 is TGCAGCGTCGGGGGGACAGGGCAATTCACTGAAGCTTTCTTT. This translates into CSVGGTGQFTEAFF. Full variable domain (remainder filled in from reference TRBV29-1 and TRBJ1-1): SAVISQKPSRDICQRGTSLTIQCQVDSQVTMMFWYRQQPGQSLTLIATANQGSEATYESGFVIDKFPISRPNLTFSTLTVSNMSPEDSSIYLCSVGGTGQFTEAFFGQGTRLTVV.

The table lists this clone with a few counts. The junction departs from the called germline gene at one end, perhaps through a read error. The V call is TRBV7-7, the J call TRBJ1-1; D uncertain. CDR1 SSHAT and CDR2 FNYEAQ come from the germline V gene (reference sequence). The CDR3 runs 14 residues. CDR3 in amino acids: CASSPMQVNTEAFF. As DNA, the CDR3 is TGTGCTAGCAGCCCAATGCAGGTGAACACTGAAGCTTTCTTT.

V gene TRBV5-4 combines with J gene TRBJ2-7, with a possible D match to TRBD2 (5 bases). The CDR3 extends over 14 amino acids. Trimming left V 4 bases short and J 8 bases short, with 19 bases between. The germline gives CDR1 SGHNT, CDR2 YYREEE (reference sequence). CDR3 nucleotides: TGTGCCAGCAGCCCCGATTTCCAGGCGGGCCAGCAGTACTTC. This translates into CASSPDFQAGQQYF.

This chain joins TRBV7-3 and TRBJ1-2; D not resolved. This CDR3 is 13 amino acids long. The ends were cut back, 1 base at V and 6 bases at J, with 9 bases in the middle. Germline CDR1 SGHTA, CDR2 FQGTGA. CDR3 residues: CASSLNPGNGYTF. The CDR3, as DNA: TGTGCCAGCAGCTTAAATCCGGGGAATGGCTACACCTTC.

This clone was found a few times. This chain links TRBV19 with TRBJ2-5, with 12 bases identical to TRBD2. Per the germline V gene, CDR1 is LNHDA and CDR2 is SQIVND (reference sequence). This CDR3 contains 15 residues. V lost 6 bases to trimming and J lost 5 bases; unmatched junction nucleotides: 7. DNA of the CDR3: TGTGCCAGTAGCAAGACTAGCGGGAGTTTGGAGACCCAGTACTTC. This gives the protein CASSKTSGSLETQYF.

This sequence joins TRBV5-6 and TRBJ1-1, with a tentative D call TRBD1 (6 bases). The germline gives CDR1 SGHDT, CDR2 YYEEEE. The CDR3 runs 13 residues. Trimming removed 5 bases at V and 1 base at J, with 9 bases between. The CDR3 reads CASRGTRNTEAFF. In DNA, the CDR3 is TGTGCCAGCAGGGGGACACGGAACACTGAAGCTTTCTTT.

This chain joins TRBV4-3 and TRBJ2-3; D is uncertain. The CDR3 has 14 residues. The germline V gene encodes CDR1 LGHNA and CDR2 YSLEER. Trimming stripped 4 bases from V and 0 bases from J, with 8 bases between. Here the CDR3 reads CASSLALSTDTQYF. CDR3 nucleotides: TGCGCCAGCAGCCTCGCGTTAAGCACAGATACGCAGTATTTT.

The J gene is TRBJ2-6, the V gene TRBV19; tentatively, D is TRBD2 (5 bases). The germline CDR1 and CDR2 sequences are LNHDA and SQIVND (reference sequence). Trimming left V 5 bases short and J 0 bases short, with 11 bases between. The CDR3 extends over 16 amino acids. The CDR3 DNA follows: TGTGCCAGTAGTTGGGGAGACCCCTCTGGGGCCAACGTCCTGACTTTC. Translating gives CASSWGDPSGANVLTF. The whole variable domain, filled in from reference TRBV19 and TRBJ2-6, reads DGGITQSPKYLFRKEGQNVTLSCEQNLNHDAMYWYRQDPGQGLRLIYYSQIVNDFQKGDIAEGYSVSREKKESFPLTVTSAQKNPTAFYLCASSWGDPSGANVLTFGAGSRLTVL.

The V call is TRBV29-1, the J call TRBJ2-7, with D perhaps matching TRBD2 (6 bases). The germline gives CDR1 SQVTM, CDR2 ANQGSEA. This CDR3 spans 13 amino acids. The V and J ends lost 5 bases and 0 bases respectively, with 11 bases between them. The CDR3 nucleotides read TGCAGCGTTCTTGTTAGCGGCTCCTACGAGCAGTACTTC. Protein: CSVLVSGSYEQYF.

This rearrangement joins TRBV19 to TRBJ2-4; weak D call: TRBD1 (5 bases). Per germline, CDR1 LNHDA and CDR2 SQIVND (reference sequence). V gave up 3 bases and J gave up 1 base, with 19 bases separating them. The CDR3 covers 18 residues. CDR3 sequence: CASSMGLWMGRAKNIQYF. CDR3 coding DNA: TGTGCCAGTAGTATGGGGCTATGGATGGGTCGGGCCAAAAACATTCAGTACTTC.

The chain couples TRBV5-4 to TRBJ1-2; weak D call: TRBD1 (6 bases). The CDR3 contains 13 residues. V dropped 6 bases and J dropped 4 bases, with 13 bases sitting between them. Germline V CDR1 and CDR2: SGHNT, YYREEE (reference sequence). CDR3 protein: CASTLTGRYGYTF. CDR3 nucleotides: TGTGCCAGCACCCTAACAGGGCGCTATGGCTACACCTTC.

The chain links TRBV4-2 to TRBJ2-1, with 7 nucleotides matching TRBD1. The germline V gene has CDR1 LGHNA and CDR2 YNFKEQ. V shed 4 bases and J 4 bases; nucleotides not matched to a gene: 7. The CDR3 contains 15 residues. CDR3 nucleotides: TGTGCCAGCAGCCCGTCCGGCAGGGGGTACAATGAGCAGTTCTTC. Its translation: CASSPSGRGYNEQFF.

The CDR3 bases are TGTGCCAGCAGCCCGGGACAGGGCTTCTACAATGAGCAGTTCTTC. Residues: CASSPGQGFYNEQFF. The rearrangement links TRBV28 to TRBJ2-1, with 9 bases fitting TRBD1. CDR3 length: 15 residues. The germline V gene encodes CDR1 MDHEN and CDR2 SYDVKM. J was trimmed by 3 bases and V by 6 bases; bases with no gene match: 6.